This T cell receptor (beta chain) is drawn from a study of T cells after posttransplantation cyclophosphamide (dated by TCRdb to between 2015 and 2016). As for the study more broadly: Using TRB sequencing, the study followed how the T cell repertoire reconstituted after myeloablative bone marrow transplantation in which posttransplantation cyclophosphamide served as GVHD prophylaxis. Samples from 30 to 35 PTCy-treated patients, along with samples from 16 of their related bone marrow donors, underwent antigen receptor sequencing. Blood from all 30 or so PTCy patients with 1-year posttransplant specimens was subjected to TRB sequencing. TRB sequencing was also done on up to 3 additional blood samples from 2 to 5.2 years after transplant in 3 patients, and on pretransplant blood from several patients. Because TRA and TRB clonality correlated tightly in roughly nine samples, later TCR analyses were limited to TRB. Public TRB sequences were queried against a database of over 3,600 sequences associated with responses to pathogens, tumor antigens, self-antigens and alloantigens.

The paper as a whole reports these results and caveats: Across the 45 to 55 patients, TRB clonality was highly associated with recipient CMV seropositivity and CMV reactivation, and diversity with PTCy was similar to that in the CNI/methotrexate controls. Donor-recipient similarity was low at 1-2 months but rose over the first year, and later blood repertoires were often dominated by donor CD8+ memory clones. The TRB repertoires of T cells infiltrating skin or the GI tract showed only limited overlap with the TRB repertoires found in blood.

The treatment or condition label of this sample denotes: high-dose cyclophosphamide on days +3 and +4 as single-agent GVHD prophylaxis. PTCy patients received busulfan and fludarabine conditioning, a related or unrelated marrow graft, and cyclophosphamide on days +3 and +4. The PTCy-treated patients were drawn from a prospective, multi-institutional clinical trial. Mononuclear cells from peripheral blood and bone marrow were separated by Ficoll-Hypaque density centrifugation and then cryopreserved. The germline V gene specifies SGHTA as CDR1 and FQGTGA as CDR2. V loses 4 bases at its end and J loses 4 bases; junction bases beyond the gene matches: 7. From cysteine to phenylalanine, the CDR3 is 15 amino acids long. The retained sequence is limited to the CDR3, 45 bases, with the frame set at the first base. Genomic DNA was used for TRB sequencing, which was performed with the immunoSEQ assay at survey resolution or with the hsTCRB kit. The study's processing was this. The immunoSEQ software handled initial read processing, and the LymphoSeq R package was used for repertoire analyses. Clonality was computed as 1 minus normalized Shannon entropy, and a Gini coefficient was also calculated for each TRB dataset. To infer phenotypes in unsorted samples, TRB sequences from sorted subsets of the recipient or donor were mapped onto unsorted samples from the same recipient. TCRdb holds this immuneACCESS table with in-frame rearrangements only. Some clones are missing; in checked studies, unresolved V genes explain under half, and the rest has no known cause. V and J calls and clone size are given by that table; D and trimming were obtained from the DNA. The sample has roughly 9,800 clones on record, around 83% of them singletons. Of the sample, over 12% is held by the ten largest clones.

On this clone: It lacks a known antigen. Base qualities were left out, and no much larger clone turns up one base away.

The chain employs TRBV7-3 and TRBJ2-3; 8 bases in the middle match TRBD2. The source material was PBMCs, sampled 1,700 to 2,000 days after a stem cell transplant with posttransplant cyclophosphamide. This clonotype was sampled from a female patient aged 40 to 50 who received an allogeneic stem cell transplant from a related donor, was CMV-positive, and had no GVHD. After a transplant, some T cells may be the graft donor's own cells. The DNA sequence is TGTGCCAGCAGCTCCGGGGCGGGGGGAGCAGATACGCAGTATTTT. It translates to CASSSGAGGADTQYF.